The rows below give T cell receptor beta chains drawn from one sample of a study of T-cell reconstitution after alpha-beta-depleted transplantation in children. In TCRdb, the PCR reads were re-called with MiXCR into one record per CDR3 protein. Among 500,000 or so distinct CDR3 sequences listed, approximately 32% were seen once. The sequences come from PBMCs from the stem cell graft donor, collected from the stem cell graft. These receptors all stem from a human donor who donated a stem cell graft to a child with aplastic anemia. Each CDR3 is given with its conserved first and last residue. D genes are given only for firm matches. Size is stated for part of the rows, as once, few or many counts, or as a class when the clone is expanded.

abundance | j_gene | d_gene | v_gene | CDR3nt | CDR3aa
NA | TRBJ2-1 | TRBD1 | TRBV7-2 | TGTGCCAGCAGCCACGGGACAGAAGCCTACAATGAGCAGTTCTTC | CASSHGTEAYNEQFF
NA | TRBJ1-1 | TRBD1 | TRBV11-1 | TGTGCCAGCACCCGACAGGGACCAAACACTGAAGCTTTCTTT | CASTRQGPNTEAFF
NA | TRBJ1-5 | NA | TRBV12-3/TRBV12-4 | TGTGCCAGCAGCCTTCAGGCTTATAGCAATCAGCCCCAGCATTTT | CASSLQAYSNQPQHF
few | TRBJ2-7 | TRBD2 | TRBV10-3 | TGTGCCATCAGGCCGGGACTAGCGGGACTCTACGAGCAGTACTTC | CAIRPGLAGLYEQYF
NA | TRBJ1-1 | NA | TRBV12-3/TRBV12-4 | TGTGCCAGCAGTTTTCGGGAGAACACTGAAGCTTTCTTT | CASSFRENTEAFF
few | TRBJ2-1 | NA | TRBV5-1 | TGCGCCAGCAGCGGGGTGGGCGATGAGCAGTTCTTC | CASSGVGDEQFF
few | TRBJ2-3 | NA | TRBV12-3/TRBV12-4 | TGTGCCAGCAGTTTAATAGGTCCAGATACGCAGTATTTT | CASSLIGPDTQYF
NA | TRBJ1-2 | TRBD1 | TRBV4-3 | TGCGCCAGCAGCCAGGACCGGGACAGGGTCTTCTCTGGCTACACCTTC | CASSQDRDRVFSGYTF
few | TRBJ1-1 | TRBD1 | TRBV5-1 | TGCGCCAGCAGCTTAGGGGGCCTCTCGGACTCTTTCTTT | CASSLGGLSDSFF
NA | TRBJ1-2 | NA | TRBV4-1 | TGCGCCAGCAGCCAAGATTCGACAGAGTATGGCTACACCTTC | CASSQDSTEYGYTF
few | TRBJ2-2 | NA | TRBV20-1 | TGCAGTGCGAGAAGGGTGTTAGGGGGCGGGGGCACCGGGGAGCTGTTTTTT | CSARRVLGGGGTGELFF
few | TRBJ1-1 | NA | TRBV5-1 | TGCGCCAGCAACCGGGAGGGGGACTGGGACACTGAAGCTTTCTTT | CASNREGDWDTEAFF
once | TRBJ1-1 | NA | TRBV7-9 | TGTGCCAGCAGCTTAGGGCAGGACGAAGCTTTCTTT | CASSLGQDEAFF
NA | TRBJ2-1 | NA | TRBV12-3/TRBV12-4 | TGTGCCAGCAGTTTATTGGATGGGGCCCTAGGGGGGGAGCAGTTCTTC | CASSLLDGALGGEQFF
few | TRBJ1-1 | NA | TRBV6-2/TRBV6-3 | TGTGCCAGCAGTCCAGTATCTTCCGAAGCTTTCTTT | CASSPVSSEAFF
NA | TRBJ2-2 | NA | TRBV20-1 | TGCAGTGCTAGCGTGAACACCGGGGAGCTGTTTTTT | CSASVNTGELFF
few | TRBJ1-1 | NA | TRBV11-1 | TGTGCCAGCAGCACCTTGTTGGGCACTGAAGCTTTCTTT | CASSTLLGTEAFF
NA | TRBJ2-3 | TRBD2 | TRBV7-2 | TGTGCCAGCAGCTTACCCTTAGCGGGAGGGGTTGAAGATACGCAGTATTTT | CASSLPLAGGVEDTQYF
NA | TRBJ2-1 | NA | TRBV12-3/TRBV12-4 | TGTGCCAGCAGTTTAAAAAGGCGGAATGAGCAGTTCTTC | CASSLKRRNEQFF
NA | TRBJ1-3 | TRBD1 | TRBV29-1 | TGCAGCGTTGAAGAGGACAGGCGCTCTGGAAACACCATATATTTT | CSVEEDRRSGNTIYF
few | TRBJ2-1 | TRBD2 | TRBV11-2 | TGTGCCAGCAGCTTATCCCCCCTGACTAGCGACTATAGGGAGCAGTTCTTC | CASSLSPLTSDYREQFF
few | TRBJ2-5 | NA | TRBV7-2 | TGTGCCAGCAGCTTATCGGGCCGACAGGGTGGGGGGGAGACCCAGTACTTC | CASSLSGRQGGGETQYF
few | TRBJ1-2 | NA | TRBV2 | TGTGCCAGCAGTATCGGGGAATTCGACTATGGCTACACCTTC | CASSIGEFDYGYTF
few | TRBJ1-6 | NA | TRBV7-2 | TGTGCCAGCAGTCTTAGCGCTCAGCAGGGGACACCCCTCCACTTT | CASSLSAQQGTPLHF
NA | TRBJ2-5 | TRBD2 | TRBV12-3/TRBV12-4 | TGTGCCAGCAGCCCACCGGCTAGCGGGAGCCCGATCGAGACCCAGTACTTC | CASSPPASGSPIETQYF
NA | TRBJ1-2 | NA | TRBV6-6 | TGTGCCAGCGGAACCAAGGCTTATGGCTACACCTTC | CASGTKAYGYTF
NA | TRBJ1-2 | NA | TRBV4-3 | TGCGCCAGCAGCCAAGACTTTACAAACGGTGGCTACACCTTC | CASSQDFTNGGYTF
NA | TRBJ2-2 | NA | TRBV7-3 | TGTGCCAGCAGCTCCCCTGGGTCCGGGGAGCTGTTTTTT | CASSSPGSGELFF
NA | TRBJ1-2 | TRBD1 | TRBV19 | TGTGCCACCGGACAGGGCGGCTATGGCTACACCTTC | CATGQGGYGYTF
NA | TRBJ2-1 | NA | TRBV20-1 | TGCAGTGCTAGAAAACCGGGCCCTAACTTTAACAATGAGCAGTTCTTC | CSARKPGPNFNNEQFF
once | TRBJ2-1 | TRBD2 | TRBV11-1 | TGTGCCAGCAGCCCAGTCGAGGGACTAGCGGGAGGCTACAATGAGCAGTTCTTC | CASSPVEGLAGGYNEQFF
NA | TRBJ1-1 | TRBD1 | TRBV29-1 | TGCAGCGCGCGAGACAGGGAAGCCACTGAAGCTTTCTTT | CSARDREATEAFF
many | TRBJ2-1 | NA | TRBV5-1 | TGTGCCAGCAGTTTATCCAATGAGCAGTTCTTC | CASSLSNEQFF
few | TRBJ2-1 | TRBD1 | TRBV12-3/TRBV12-4 | TGTGCCAGCAGTTTTAGACAGGGCAATGAGCAGTTCTTC | CASSFRQGNEQFF
few | TRBJ1-1 | NA | TRBV30 | TGTGCCTGGAGTGTAACACAGGTCATGAACACTGAAGCTTTCTTT | CAWSVTQVMNTEAFF
once | TRBJ2-5 | TRBD2 | TRBV9 | TGTGCCAGCAGCGTATACGGCGGGAGGGGGGAGACCCAGTACTTC | CASSVYGGRGETQYF
NA | TRBJ2-3 | TRBD2 | TRBV11-2 | TGTGCCAGCATCCTAGCGGGAGTCACAGATACGCAGTATTTT | CASILAGVTDTQYF
NA | TRBJ2-2 | NA | TRBV15 | TGTGCCACCAAGTCTCGGAGTTACACCGGGGAGCTGTTTTTT | CATKSRSYTGELFF
NA | TRBJ1-6 | NA | TRBV20-1 | TGCAGTGCTGTTAGTAGGAGCTCCTATAATTCACCCCTCCACTTT | CSAVSRSSYNSPLHF
few | TRBJ1-1 | NA | TRBV6-1 | TGTGCCAGCACCCCACTGGGGCAGGGGAACACTGAAGCTTTCTTT | CASTPLGQGNTEAFF
NA | TRBJ1-5 | TRBD1 | TRBV5-5 | TGTGCCAGCAGCTTTGCTGAGGACAGGGATGATCAGCCCCAGCATTTT | CASSFAEDRDDQPQHF
NA | TRBJ1-5 | NA | TRBV5-1 | TGCGCCAGCCGGCCTGGGAATAGCAATCAGCCCCAGCATTTT | CASRPGNSNQPQHF
NA | TRBJ1-1 | NA | TRBV7-9 | TGTGCCAGCACCCTAGAGGGGGGTGGAGGCACTGAAGCTTTCTTT | CASTLEGGGGTEAFF
NA | TRBJ2-5 | TRBD2 | TRBV4-3 | TGCGCCAGCAGCCAAGATCATGCAGCGGGAGGGGACGTGGAGACCCAGTACTTC | CASSQDHAAGGDVETQYF
NA | TRBJ2-2 | NA | TRBV18 | TGTGCCAGCTCACCACTTGGCAACACCGGGGAGCTGTTTTTT | CASSPLGNTGELFF
NA | TRBJ2-1 | NA | TRBV27 | TGTGCCAGCAGTCCCGGGACTCCCTTGGGGTACAATGAGCAGTTCTTC | CASSPGTPLGYNEQFF
few | TRBJ2-5 | NA | TRBV29-1 | TGCAGCGTTGAAAGGGCAGTTCAAGAGACCCAGTACTTC | CSVERAVQETQYF
NA | TRBJ2-7 | NA | TRBV20-1 | TGCAGTGCTAGTCCTCGGGGATACTACGAGCAGTACTTC | CSASPRGYYEQYF
NA | TRBJ1-2 | TRBD1 | TRBV7-2 | TGTGCCAGCAGCGTGGACAGGGCCACCTATGGCTACACCTTC | CASSVDRATYGYTF
few | TRBJ1-2 | NA | TRBV5-6 | TGTGCCAGCAGCTTTATCTCATGGTACACCTTC | CASSFISWYTF
NA | TRBJ1-1 | TRBD1 | TRBV19 | TGTGCCAGTAGGACCGGGGACAGAAACACTGAAGCTTTCTTT | CASRTGDRNTEAFF
few | TRBJ1-1 | NA | TRBV10-3 | TGTGCCATTCGCACCTCAACAGGGAACACTGAAGCTTTCTTT | CAIRTSTGNTEAFF
few | TRBJ1-1 | NA | TRBV12-3/TRBV12-4 | TGTGCCAGCAGTTCCGGGAGCACTGAAGCTTTCTTT | CASSSGSTEAFF
few | TRBJ1-1 | TRBD1 | TRBV20-1 | TGCAGTGCACCGGGACAGGCGAACACTGAAGCTTTCTTT | CSAPGQANTEAFF
few | TRBJ2-7 | TRBD1 | TRBV27 | TGTGCCAGCAGTTGGTCGGGACAGACCTACGAGCAGTACTTC | CASSWSGQTYEQYF
NA | TRBJ1-1 | NA | TRBV29-1 | TGCAGCGTCCACGTCGGGGGGCTGAACACTGAAGCTTTCTTT | CSVHVGGLNTEAFF
NA | TRBJ2-5 | NA | TRBV12-3/TRBV12-4 | TGTGCCAGCAGTTTTGGCGGGAAAGGGGAGACCCAGTACTTC | CASSFGGKGETQYF